These 30 T cell receptor beta chains came from one sample sequenced in a study of blood T cell repertoires in COVID-19. Repertoires were generated with immunoSEQ multiplex PCR, while TCRdb's copy carries only in-frame clones and drops some. The table includes over 450,000 clones, approximately 89% detected once. The sequenced material came from peripheral blood. The source of these receptors is a man between 18 and 29 years old with COVID-19, enrolled during active disease.

V usage is TRBV7-6 and J usage is TRBJ1-4; 7 positions match TRBD1. The germline V gene encodes CDR1 SGHVS and CDR2 FNYEAQ. V shed 3 bases and J 7 bases; nucleotides not matched to a gene: 5. This CDR3 spans 14 amino acids. CDR3 region: CASSFRQGSEKLFF. The DNA for the CDR3 is TGTGCCAGCAGCTTCCGACAGGGTAGTGAAAAACTGTTTTTT.

The chain is built from TRBV18 and TRBJ2-3; TRBD2 agrees at 7 bases. This CDR3 is 15 amino acids long. Germline CDR1 is KGHSH and CDR2 is LQKENI. J lost 6 bases, V lost 3 bases, and 9 bases had no gene match. The CDR3 protein is CASSPRSGAGDTQYF. CDR3 coding DNA: TGTGCCAGCTCACCGAGAAGCGGGGCGGGCGATACGCAGTATTTT. The full variable domain, its missing parts supplied by reference TRBV18 and TRBJ2-3, is NAGVMQNPRHLVRRRGQEARLRCSPMKGHSHVYWYRQLPEEGLKFMVYLQKENIIDESGMPKERFSAEFPKEGPSILRIQQVVRGDSAAYFCASSPRSGAGDTQYFGPGTRLTVL.

This sequence joins TRBV15 and TRBJ2-1, with TRBD2 as a possible D gene (5 bases). The CDR3 contains 14 residues. The V and J ends lost 0 bases and 5 bases respectively, with 8 bases between them. CDR1 and CDR2 (germline): LNHNV, YYDKDF (reference sequence). The DNA for the CDR3 is TGTGCCACCAGCAGAGATTTCGGGAACAATGAGCAGTTCTTC. Translating gives CATSRDFGNNEQFF.

This chain joins TRBV20-1 and TRBJ1-2; D is uncertain. The CDR3 is made up of 11 amino acids. Trimming removed 1 base from V and 6 bases from J, with 6 bases in between. In germline, CDR1 is DFQATT, CDR2 SNEGSKA (reference sequence). CDR3 sequence (DNA): TGCAGTGCTAGAGGCGGGGATGGCTACACCTTC. Its translation is CSARGGDGYTF.

The chain carries TRBV4-2 and TRBJ1-5; perhaps TRBD1 as D (5 bases). V lost 2 bases and J 6 bases, leaving 14 bases between the germline ends. CDR1 and CDR2 from the germline V gene are LGHNA and YNFKEQ. The CDR3 loop spans 15 amino acids. The CDR3 DNA follows: TGTGCCAGCAGCCAACAGGGTGGAGCGGGTCAGCCCCAGCATTTT. It is translated as CASSQQGGAGQPQHF.

This rearrangement joins TRBV6-1 to TRBJ1-5; a possible D gene is TRBD1 (5 bases). The CDR3 consists of 15 residues. Germline assignment: CDR1 MNHNS and CDR2 SASEGT. Trimming removed 1 base at V and 7 bases at J, with 14 bases between. Here the CDR3 reads CASSEVVTASQPQHF. For the CDR3, the DNA is TGTGCCAGCAGTGAAGTTGTGACAGCGAGCCAGCCCCAGCATTTT.

CDR3 nucleotide sequence: TGTGCCAGCCAGGGAGGGTTCGGGCAGCCCCAGCATTTT. Protein product: CASQGGFGQPQHF. The chain uses TRBV6-5 and TRBJ1-5; D possibly corresponds to TRBD1 (5 bases). Germline-derived CDR1 and CDR2 are MNHEY and SVGAGI. Trimming shortened V by 8 bases and J by 7 bases, and 15 bases separated the two germline ends. The CDR3 covers 13 residues.

The chain couples TRBV3-1 (or the pseudogene TRBV3-2) to TRBJ1-3, with 9 bases that match TRBD1. The V segment lost 4 bases and the J segment 0 bases; nucleotides outside the gene matches: 7. The CDR3 consists of 17 residues. CDR1 is LGHDT, CDR2 YNNKEL, per germline (reference sequence). DNA for the CDR3: TGTGCCAGCAGCCCGGGACAGGGCGAAGCCTCTGGAAACACCATATATTTT. Its translation is CASSPGQGEASGNTIYF.

This rearrangement joins TRBV3-1 (or the pseudogene TRBV3-2) to TRBJ1-2; D might be TRBD1 (6 bases). The germline V and J ends were trimmed by 6 bases and 2 bases, with 10 bases remaining between them. The length of the CDR3 is 13 residues. Per the germline V gene, CDR1 is LGHDT and CDR2 is YNNKEL (reference sequence). CDR3 residues: CASSRTENYGYTF. Here the CDR3 DNA reads TGTGCCAGCAGTCGGACAGAAAACTATGGCTACACCTTC.

This chain uses TRBV10-2 with TRBJ2-4; 10 nucleotides line up with TRBD2. The CDR3 is 16 amino acids. The trim removed 4 bases at V and 3 bases at J, leaving 6 bases unmatched. CDR1 is WSHSY, CDR2 SAAADI, per germline. The DNA of the CDR3 is TGCGCCAGCAGTGGAGGGACTAGCGTTTACAAAAACATTCAGTACTTC. This codes for CASSGGTSVYKNIQYF.

The chain recombines TRBV27 with TRBJ2-7, with TRBD2 matching over 11 bases. CDR1 and CDR2 from the germline V gene are MNHEY and SMNVEV (reference sequence). Germline trimming cut 4 bases from V and 3 bases from J; bases unmatched to any gene: 2. The CDR3 spans 14 residues. DNA of the CDR3: TGTGCCAGCAGTTCCGGACTAGCGGGCTACGAGCAGTACTTC. Translated: CASSSGLAGYEQYF.

The CDR3 sequence is CASSLRLATDTQYF. CDR3 in DNA: TGTGCCAGCAGCTTAAGACTAGCAACAGATACGCAGTATTTT. The chain uses TRBV11-2 and TRBJ2-3, with 7 bases that match TRBD2. V gave up 2 bases and J gave up 3 bases; unmatched junction bases: 2. There are 14 residues in the CDR3. CDR1 is SGHAT and CDR2 is FQNNGV in the germline V gene.

The chain is built from TRBV5-4 and TRBJ1-2, with D possibly TRBD1 on 6 matching bases. The V end was cut by 0 bases, the J end by 4 bases, with 10 bases between. The CDR3 is made up of 14 amino acids. Looked up from germline, CDR1 is SGHNT and CDR2 is YYREEE (reference sequence). The chain's CDR3 is CASSLDRATYGYTF. As DNA, the CDR3 is TGTGCCAGCAGCTTGGACAGGGCTACCTATGGCTACACCTTC.

This chain links TRBV19 with TRBJ1-6, with D perhaps TRBD1 (5 bases). V shed 4 bases and J shed 13 bases, with 17 bases lying between them. The CDR3 has 14 residues. CDR1 and CDR2 (germline): LNHDA, SQIVND (reference sequence). The CDR3 spells CASSRDRGGRPLHF. The CDR3 coding sequence is TGTGCCAGTAGTAGGGATCGGGGCGGGAGGCCCCTCCACTTT.

This clone was seen once. V and J are TRBV6-2 or TRBV6-3 and TRBJ2-1; 10 bases are a match to TRBD2. V gave up 5 bases and J gave up 0 bases; unmatched junction bases: 7. CDR1 is MNHEY and CDR2 is SVGEGT in the germline V gene. The CDR3 has 17 amino acids. The CDR3 coding sequence is TGTGCCAGCAGTAGCGGGAGGGACCAAATCTCCTACAATGAGCAGTTCTTC. Translating gives CASSSGRDQISYNEQFF.

This clone occurred once. This rearrangement joins TRBV5-6 to TRBJ2-1; unclear D gene. From germline, CDR1 is SGHDT and CDR2 YYEEEE. This CDR3 contains 15 residues. The ends were cut back, 1 base at V and 2 bases at J, with 10 bases in the middle. The CDR3 loop reads CASSLSSSPYNEQFF. CDR3 sequence (DNA): TGTGCCAGCAGCTTGTCTTCGTCCCCCTACAATGAGCAGTTCTTC.

CDR3: CASSLEGSSYNEQFF. CDR3 sequence (DNA): TGTGCCAGCAGCTTAGAGGGGAGCTCCTACAATGAGCAGTTCTTC. The V call is TRBV11-2, the J call TRBJ2-1; weak D call: TRBD2 (5 bases). The germline gives CDR1 SGHAT, CDR2 FQNNGV. Trimming took 0 bases from V and 0 from J, leaving 6 bases between them. There are 15 residues in the CDR3.

The V call is TRBV7-9, the J call TRBJ2-2; no reliable D call. In germline, CDR1 is SEHNR, CDR2 FQNEAQ (reference sequence). V was trimmed by 6 bases and J by 4 bases, leaving 12 bases between them. This CDR3 has 14 residues. The CDR3 DNA is TGTGCCAGCAGTCTGCTCCCGGGCACCGGGGAGCTGTTTTTT. This sequence encodes CASSLLPGTGELFF.

This clone has only one observation. Additional DNA sequences in this sample encode the identical CDR3. The V and J genes are TRBV9 and TRBJ2-3; 9 nucleotides agree with TRBD2. This CDR3 is 16 amino acids long. Trimming cost V 0 bases and J 3 bases; bases outside gene matches: 5. From germline, CDR1 is SGDLS and CDR2 YYNGEE. CDR3 nucleotides: TGTGCCAGCAGCGTAGGACCGAGCGGGGGGACAGATACGCAGTATTTT. This codes for CASSVGPSGGTDTQYF.

This clone was observed once. The chain couples TRBV7-8 to TRBJ2-5; 7 bases map to TRBD1. Germline V CDR1 and CDR2: SGHVS, FQNEAQ. The CDR3 is 19 residues long. V lost 2 bases, J lost 2 bases, and 17 bases stayed unmatched. The CDR3 coding sequence is TGTGCCAGCAGCTTACTGGGTGTAGGGGGACAGAAGGGGCAAGAGACCCAGTACTTC. It specifies CASSLLGVGGQKGQETQYF.

The chain combines TRBV6-5 with TRBJ1-2; TRBD1 matches 7 bases. The CDR3 extends over 15 amino acids. CDR1 is MNHEY, CDR2 SVGAGI, per germline. The trim removed 7 bases at V and 4 bases at J, leaving 12 bases unmatched. CDR3 nucleotide sequence: TGTGCCAGCACCCTCAAACAGGGGCAGGTCTATGGCTACACCTTC. Translation gives CASTLKQGQVYGYTF.

The chain recombines TRBV12-3 or TRBV12-4 with TRBJ2-7, with 8 bases lining up with TRBD1. V lost 4 bases to trimming and J lost 4 bases; unmatched junction nucleotides: 3. This CDR3 contains 13 residues. In DNA, the CDR3 is TGTGCCAGCAGTTGGGGACAGGCGTACGAGCAGTACTTC. This encodes CASSWGQAYEQYF.

The gene calls are TRBV5-6 and TRBJ1-4, with D possibly TRBD1 on 5 matching bases. Germline values: CDR1 SGHDT, CDR2 YYEEEE. V lost 0 bases, J lost 7 bases, and 10 bases lay in between. The CDR3 runs 14 residues. Here the CDR3 DNA reads TGTGCCAGCAGCTTGGCCAGGGATGGTGAAAAACTGTTTTTT. Translation: CASSLARDGEKLFF.

The chain links TRBV5-4 to TRBJ2-7; the match to TRBD2 covers 8 bases. The J segment lost 5 bases and the V segment lost 4 bases, leaving 11 bases of the junction unmatched. This CDR3 comprises 15 residues. Germline V CDR1 and CDR2: SGHNT, YYREEE (reference sequence). Written as DNA, the CDR3 is TGTGCCAGCAGCCCCTGGGGAGCGGGAGAAAACGAGCAGTACTTC. Its translation is CASSPWGAGENEQYF.

The chain joins TRBV9 to TRBJ2-3; 10 nucleotides align to TRBD1. The V gene's germline CDR1 is SGDLS and CDR2 YYNGEE. V shed 3 bases, J shed 5 bases, and the junction held 6 bases outside the gene matches. The CDR3 contains 15 residues. CDR3 bases: TGTGCCAGCAGCGCGACAGGGGGCAGTATAGATACGCAGTATTTT. Its translation: CASSATGGSIDTQYF.

This clone appeared once. The V gene is TRBV7-8, the J gene TRBJ2-1, with TRBD1 matching over 8 bases. Germline loops: CDR1 SGHVS, CDR2 FQNEAQ. The length of the CDR3 is 12 residues. The V segment lost 5 bases and the J segment 8 bases; nucleotides outside the gene matches: 2. Written as DNA, the CDR3 is TGTGCCAGCAGCCAGACAGGGGATGAGCAGTTCTTC. Translation: CASSQTGDEQFF.

This rearrangement joins TRBV7-2 to TRBJ2-7; 7 bases map to TRBD2. The germline gives CDR1 SGHTA, CDR2 FQGNSA. This CDR3 is built from 16 residues. The trim removed 4 bases at V and 4 bases at J, leaving 13 bases unmatched. The chain's CDR3 is CASSSTPGLPGYEQYF. As DNA, the CDR3 is TGTGCCAGCAGCTCCACCCCGGGACTACCCGGATACGAGCAGTACTTC.

The V gene is TRBV6-5, the J gene TRBJ1-4; possibly TRBD1 for D (5 bases). The V and J ends lost 7 bases and 8 bases respectively, with 17 bases between them. The CDR3 contains 14 residues. Germline V CDR1 and CDR2: MNHEY, SVGAGI. CDR3 residues: CASKVQENREKLFF. As DNA, the CDR3 is TGTGCCAGCAAGGTACAGGAAAATCGGGAAAAACTGTTTTTT.

Comment on this clone: Mismatch with germline at one junction end may stem from a read error. The rearrangement links TRBV19 to TRBJ1-1; 8 bases align to TRBD1. Germline lookup yields CDR1 LNHDA and CDR2 SQIVND (reference sequence). CDR3 length: 14 amino acids. The CDR3 region is CASTIQGVGTEAFF. The CDR3 DNA reads TGTGCCAGTACTATACAGGGGGTGGGCACTGAAGCTTTCTTT.

This clone was seen once. V and J are TRBV5-4 and TRBJ2-7, with TRBD1 identical over 8 bases. This CDR3 contains 14 residues. Germline-derived CDR1 and CDR2 are SGHNT and YYREEE (reference sequence). V was clipped by 3 bases and J by 0 bases; unmatched bases: 2. CDR3 region: CASSSDRGSYEQYF. The CDR3 nucleotides are TGTGCCAGCAGCTCTGACAGGGGCTCCTACGAGCAGTACTTC.